This record covers a single T cell receptor (beta chain). Authors' methods: Estimated nucleated cell counts came from reference gene primer amplification. Produced via immunoSEQ multiplex PCR; TCRdb's table is partial and in-frame only. The V and J calls and clone size were taken over from that table, and D and trimming were inferred from the DNA. The sample has approximately 200,000 clones, about 85% seen once; the top ten hold over 0.95%. Germline CDR1 reads SGDLS; CDR2 reads YYNGEE. V lost 0 bases, J lost 1 base, and 10 bases lay in between. This CDR3 region has 15 residues. The sample belongs to a study of blood T cell repertoires in COVID-19. Background on the study: Samples came from the United States, Italy and Spain, spanning acute and convalescent COVID-19. PBMCs, B-cell-depleted T cells, or T cells provided the cDNA or gDNA that made up the material.

The source is a man in his forties with acute or convalescent COVID-19. The chain has TRBV9 and TRBJ2-5; TRBD2 is a possible D gene (5 bases). Sequencing was performed on peripheral blood. The DNA of the CDR3 is TGTGCCAGCAGCGTAGACGGGAATACCCAAGAGACCCAGTACTTC. It specifies CASSVDGNTQETQYF.